Listed here is a single T cell receptor beta chain. These data belong to a study of blood T cell repertoires in COVID-19. Study overall: T cells, B-cell-depleted T cells, or PBMCs supplied cDNA or gDNA.

Unmatched junction bases numbered 11, after V lost 6 bases and J lost 7 bases. Germline V lookup: CDR1 MNHEY, CDR2 SVGAGI. The length of the CDR3 is 14 residues. Clones were read by immunoSEQ multiplex PCR, and TCRdb kept only the in-frame ones, dropping some. This sample has about 140,000 clones; roughly 81% occur once, and the top ten carry around 3.7%. Living in about 25 US areas, the participants were between roughly 18 and 89 years of age. This receptor was obtained from a woman aged 45 to 65 with acute COVID-19. This chain joins TRBV6-5 and TRBJ2-7; TRBD2 matches 8 bases. The material sequenced was PBMCs or T cells enriched from blood (not recorded which). This chain's CDR3 is CASSPRGGEGEQYF. For the CDR3, the DNA is TGTGCCAGCAGCCCCCGGGGGGGGGAAGGGGAGCAGTACTTC.